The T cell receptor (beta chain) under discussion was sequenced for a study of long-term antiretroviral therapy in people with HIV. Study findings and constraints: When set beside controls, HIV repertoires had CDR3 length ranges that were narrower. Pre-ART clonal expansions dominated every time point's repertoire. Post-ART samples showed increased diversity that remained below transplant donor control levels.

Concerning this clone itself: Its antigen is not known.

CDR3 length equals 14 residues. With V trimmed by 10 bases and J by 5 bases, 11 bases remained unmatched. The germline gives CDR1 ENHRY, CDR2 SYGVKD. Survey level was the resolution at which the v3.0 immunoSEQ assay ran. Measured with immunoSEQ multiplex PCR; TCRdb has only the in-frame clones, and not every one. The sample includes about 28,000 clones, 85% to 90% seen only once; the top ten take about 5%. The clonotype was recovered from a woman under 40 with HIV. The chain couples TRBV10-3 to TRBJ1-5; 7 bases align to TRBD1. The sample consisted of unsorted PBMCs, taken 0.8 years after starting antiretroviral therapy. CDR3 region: CATLRDSNDQPQHF. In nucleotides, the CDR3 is TGTGCCACCCTCCGGGACAGTAATGATCAGCCCCAGCATTTT.